The entry below describes one T cell receptor (beta chain). The entry originates in a study of blood T cell repertoires in COVID-19. Original processing methods: Amplified reference gene primers provided the basis for estimating nucleated cell counts. The method was immunoSEQ multiplex PCR; TCRdb's version includes in-frame clones alone and lacks a portion of them. V, J and clone size derive from that table, while D and trimming were established from the DNA sequence. Of approximately 130,000 clones listed, around 86% are singletons. The CDR3 runs 14 residues. CDR1 is SQVTM and CDR2 is ANQGSEA in the germline V gene. V lost 4 bases and J 8 bases, leaving 20 bases between the germline ends.

The J gene is TRBJ1-2, the V gene TRBV29-1; a weak D match, TRBD1 (5 bases). Input material: peripheral blood. This sequence originates from a man aged 45-65 years with active COVID-19. CDR3 coding DNA: TGCAGCGTTGGTAGGGCAGGGCGGAGGGAAGGCTACACCTTC. It is translated as CSVGRAGRREGYTF.